The entry below gives a single T cell receptor (beta chain) sequence along with its context. This sample is part of a study of blood T cell repertoires in COVID-19. Study overall: Donors in the United States, Italy and Spain gave samples during acute or convalescent COVID-19.

Germline V gene sequence: CDR1 ENHRY, CDR2 SYGVKD. V lost 2 bases, J lost 1 base, and 9 bases lay in between. There are 15 residues in the CDR3. Authors' analysis steps: Estimation of nucleated cell counts relied on the amplification of reference gene primers. Data came from immunoSEQ multiplex PCR; TCRdb stores just in-frame clones and leaves some out. The V and J calls and the clone size are those of that table, but D and trimming were determined from the DNA. The table shows tens of thousands of clones, with about nine tenths occurring only once. This clonotype was obtained from a man in his sixties or seventies with acute or convalescent COVID-19. The sequencing sample was made of peripheral blood. This rearrangement joins TRBV10-3 to TRBJ1-5; D perhaps matches TRBD1 (5 bases). Written as DNA, the CDR3 is TGTGCCATCAGTGAGACCGGGGGGAGCAATCAGCCCCAGCATTTT. Residues: CAISETGGSNQPQHF.